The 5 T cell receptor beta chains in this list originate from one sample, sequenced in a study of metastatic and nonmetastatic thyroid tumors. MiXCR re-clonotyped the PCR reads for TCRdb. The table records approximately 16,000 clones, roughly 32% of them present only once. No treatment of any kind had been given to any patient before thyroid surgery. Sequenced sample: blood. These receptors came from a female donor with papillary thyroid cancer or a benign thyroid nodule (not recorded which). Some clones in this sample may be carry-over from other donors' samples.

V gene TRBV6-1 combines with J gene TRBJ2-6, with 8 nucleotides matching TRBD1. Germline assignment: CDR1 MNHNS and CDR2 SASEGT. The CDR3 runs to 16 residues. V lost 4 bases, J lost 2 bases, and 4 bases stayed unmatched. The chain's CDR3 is CASSALTGAGANVLTF. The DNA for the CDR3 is TGTGCCAGCAGTGCCTTGACAGGGGCTGGGGCCAACGTCCTGACTTTC.

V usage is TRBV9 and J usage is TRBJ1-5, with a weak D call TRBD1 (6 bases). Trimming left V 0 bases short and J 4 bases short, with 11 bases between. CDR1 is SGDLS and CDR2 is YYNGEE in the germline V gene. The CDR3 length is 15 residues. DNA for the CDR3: TGTGCCAGCAGCGTAGGAGGGGGGGAGAATCAGCCCCAGCATTTT. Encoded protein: CASSVGGGENQPQHF.

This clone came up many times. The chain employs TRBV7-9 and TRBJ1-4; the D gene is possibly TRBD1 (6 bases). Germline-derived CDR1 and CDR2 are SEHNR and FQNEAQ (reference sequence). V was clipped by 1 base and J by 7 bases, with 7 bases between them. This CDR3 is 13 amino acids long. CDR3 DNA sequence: TGTGCCAGCAGCTTAGAACAGGGTGAAAAACTGTTTTTT. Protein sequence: CASSLEQGEKLFF.

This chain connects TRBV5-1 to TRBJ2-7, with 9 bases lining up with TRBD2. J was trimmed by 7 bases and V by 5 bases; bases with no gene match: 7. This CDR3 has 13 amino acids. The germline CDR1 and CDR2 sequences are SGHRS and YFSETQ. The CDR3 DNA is TGCGCCAGCAGGGCTAGCGGGACGGGTGAGCAGTACTTC. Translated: CASRASGTGEQYF. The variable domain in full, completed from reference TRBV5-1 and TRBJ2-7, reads KAGVTQTPRYLIKTRGQQVTLSCSPISGHRSVSWYQQTPGQGLQFLFEYFSETQRNKGNFPGRFSGRQFSNSRSEMNVSTLELGDSALYLCASRASGTGEQYFGPGTRLTVT.

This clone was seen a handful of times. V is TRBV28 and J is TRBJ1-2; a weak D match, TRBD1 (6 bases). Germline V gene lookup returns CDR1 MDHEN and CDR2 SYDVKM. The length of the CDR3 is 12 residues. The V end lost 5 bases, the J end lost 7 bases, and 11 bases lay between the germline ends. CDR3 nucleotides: TGTGCCAGCAGTAGGACAGTGTTTGGCTACACCTTC. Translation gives CASSRTVFGYTF.